These T cell receptor beta chains were read from a single sample in a study of T cell repertoires in cytomegalovirus infection. These receptors have no known antigen. TCRdb re-analysed the reads in MiXCR, keeping a single row per CDR3 protein. This table holds about 900,000 distinct CDR3 sequences, around 32% found once. Sequenced here: cultured CD8+ T cells from PBMCs, sampled from culture after CMV antigen stimulation. Receptor source: a human donor in good health (CMV status not recorded). Some clones in this sample may be carry-over from other donors' samples. The conserved cysteine and the conserved F or W are not part of the CDR3 here.

j_call	v_call	cdr3_aa
TRBJ2-1	TRBV4-1	ASSQDRSGGDNEQF
TRBJ2-2	TRBV7-3	ASSPLSGGFTGELF
TRBJ2-1	TRBV19	ASSPPTWTTSSSYNEQF
TRBJ2-5	TRBV27	ASSPALRAETQY
TRBJ1-5	TRBV7-7	ASSFKGTVDQPQH
TRBJ1-1	TRBV19	ASIGPFRVNTEAF
TRBJ2-2	TRBV7-9	ASSPSRSGELF
TRBJ1-2	TRBV27	ASSSRNPYGYT
TRBJ2-3	TRBV7-2	ASSPLAGGFTDTQY
TRBJ2-1	TRBV28	ASAKTGTGTYNEQF
TRBJ2-6	TRBV6-1	ASSPDRPSSGANVLT
TRBJ1-5	TRBV5-6	ASSLFGGTNQPQH
TRBJ1-4	TRBV27	ASSLQINEKLF
TRBJ1-2	TRBV7-9	ASSPWEDGYT
TRBJ2-5	TRBV6-2/TRBV6-3	AVPSGDFLGTQY
TRBJ2-1	TRBV5-1	ASSLPVAGGSGEQF
TRBJ1-1	TRBV6-5	ASSWTGLKSDTEAF
TRBJ2-1	TRBV7-6	ASSPAWAGGRNEQF
TRBJ2-1	TRBV28	ASSFGQIVNEQF
TRBJ1-2	TRBV27	ASSTGGDGYT
TRBJ2-7	TRBV7-8	ASTPDREFYEQY
TRBJ2-7	TRBV9	ASSPIDRGPYEQY
TRBJ1-5	TRBV7-2	ASSPTSQGGNQPQH
TRBJ2-1	TRBV6-5	ASTPGLAGGHYNEQF
TRBJ1-1	TRBV4-1	ASSQGWALKSEAF
TRBJ2-1	TRBV12-5	ASGRSPGLAYDEQF